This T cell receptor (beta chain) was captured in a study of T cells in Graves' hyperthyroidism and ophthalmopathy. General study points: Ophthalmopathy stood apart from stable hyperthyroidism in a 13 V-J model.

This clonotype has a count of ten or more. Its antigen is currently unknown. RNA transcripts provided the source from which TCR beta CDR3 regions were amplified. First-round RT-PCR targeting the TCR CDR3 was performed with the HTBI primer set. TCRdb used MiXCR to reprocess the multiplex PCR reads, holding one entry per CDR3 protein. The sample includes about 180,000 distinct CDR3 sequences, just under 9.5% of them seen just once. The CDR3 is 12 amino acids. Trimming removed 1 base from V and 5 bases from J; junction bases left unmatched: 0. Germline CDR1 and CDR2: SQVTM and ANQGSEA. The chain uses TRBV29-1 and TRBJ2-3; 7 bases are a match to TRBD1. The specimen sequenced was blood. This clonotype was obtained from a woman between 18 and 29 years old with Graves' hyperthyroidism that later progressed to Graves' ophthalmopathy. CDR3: CSVEAGGDTQYF. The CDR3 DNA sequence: TGCAGCGTTGAAGCAGGGGGAGATACGCAGTATTTT.